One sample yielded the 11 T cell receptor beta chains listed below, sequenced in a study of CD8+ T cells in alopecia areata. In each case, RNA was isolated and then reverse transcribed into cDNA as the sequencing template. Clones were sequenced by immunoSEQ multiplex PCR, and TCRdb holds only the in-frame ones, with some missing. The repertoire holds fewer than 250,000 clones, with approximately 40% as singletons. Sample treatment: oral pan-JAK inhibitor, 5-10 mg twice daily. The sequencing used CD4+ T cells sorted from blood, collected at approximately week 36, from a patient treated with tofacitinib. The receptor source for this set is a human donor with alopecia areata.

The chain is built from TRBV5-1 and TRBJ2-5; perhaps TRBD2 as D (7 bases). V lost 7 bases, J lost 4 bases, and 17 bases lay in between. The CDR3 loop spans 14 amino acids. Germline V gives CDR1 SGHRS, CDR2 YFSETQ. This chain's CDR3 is CASLSGGGGETQYF. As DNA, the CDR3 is TGCGCCAGCCTCTCTGGAGGGGGGGGAGAGACCCAGTACTTC.

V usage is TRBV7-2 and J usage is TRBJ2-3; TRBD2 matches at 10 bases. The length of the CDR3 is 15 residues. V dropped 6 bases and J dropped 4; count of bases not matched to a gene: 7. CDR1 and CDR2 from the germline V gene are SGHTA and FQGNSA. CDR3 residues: CASRAPGLASDTQYF. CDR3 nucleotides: TGTGCCAGCAGAGCCCCGGGACTAGCGTCAGATACGCAGTATTTT.

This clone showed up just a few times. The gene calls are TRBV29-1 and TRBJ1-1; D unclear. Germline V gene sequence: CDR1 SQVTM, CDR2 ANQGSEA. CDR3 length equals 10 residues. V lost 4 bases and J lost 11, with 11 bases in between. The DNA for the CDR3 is TGCAGCGTTGCTGACCAGGACGCTTTCTTT. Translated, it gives CSVADQDAFF.

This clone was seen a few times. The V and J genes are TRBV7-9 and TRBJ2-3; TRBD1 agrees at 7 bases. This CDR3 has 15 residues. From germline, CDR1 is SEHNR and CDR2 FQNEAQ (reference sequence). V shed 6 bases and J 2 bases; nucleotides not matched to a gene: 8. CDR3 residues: CASSSAGGPTDTQYF. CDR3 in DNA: TGTGCCAGCAGTTCCGCAGGGGGACCCACAGATACGCAGTATTTT.

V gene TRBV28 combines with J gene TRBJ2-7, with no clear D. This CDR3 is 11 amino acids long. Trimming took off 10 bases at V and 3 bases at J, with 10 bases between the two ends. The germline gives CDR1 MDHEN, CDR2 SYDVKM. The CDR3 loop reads CATARIYEQYF. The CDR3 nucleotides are TGTGCCACTGCGAGGATCTACGAGCAGTACTTC.

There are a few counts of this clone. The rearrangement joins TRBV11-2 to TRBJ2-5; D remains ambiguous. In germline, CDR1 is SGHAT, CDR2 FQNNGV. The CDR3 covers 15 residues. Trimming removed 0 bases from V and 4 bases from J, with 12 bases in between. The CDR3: CASSLDPGSSETQYF. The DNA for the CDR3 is TGTGCCAGCAGCTTAGATCCGGGCTCGTCAGAGACCCAGTACTTC. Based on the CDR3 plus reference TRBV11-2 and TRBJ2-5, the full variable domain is EAGVAQSPRYKIIEKRQSVAFWCNPISGHATLYWYQQILGQGPKLLIQFQNNGVVDDSQLPKDRFSAERLKGVDSTLKIQPAKLEDSAVYLCASSLDPGSSETQYFGPGTRLLVL.

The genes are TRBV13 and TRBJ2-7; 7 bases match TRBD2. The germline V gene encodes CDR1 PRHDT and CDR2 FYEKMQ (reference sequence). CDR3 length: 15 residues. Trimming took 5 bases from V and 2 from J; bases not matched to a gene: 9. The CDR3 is CASSPSGRGTYEQYF. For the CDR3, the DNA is TGTGCCAGCAGCCCCTCGGGGCGGGGGACCTACGAGCAGTACTTC.

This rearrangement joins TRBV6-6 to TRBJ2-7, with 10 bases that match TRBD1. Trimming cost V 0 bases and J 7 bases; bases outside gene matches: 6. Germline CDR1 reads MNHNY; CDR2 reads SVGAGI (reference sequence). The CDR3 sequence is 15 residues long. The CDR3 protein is CASSYSRQGAGEQYF. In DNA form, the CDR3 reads TGTGCCAGCAGTTACTCCCGACAGGGGGCGGGAGAGCAGTACTTC.

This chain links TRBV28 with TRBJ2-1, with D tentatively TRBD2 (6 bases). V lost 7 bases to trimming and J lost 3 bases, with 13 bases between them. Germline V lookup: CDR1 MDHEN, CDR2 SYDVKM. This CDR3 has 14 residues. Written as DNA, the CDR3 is TGTGCCAGCACCCCGCCGGGGGTCTACAATGAGCAGTTCTTC. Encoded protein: CASTPPGVYNEQFF.

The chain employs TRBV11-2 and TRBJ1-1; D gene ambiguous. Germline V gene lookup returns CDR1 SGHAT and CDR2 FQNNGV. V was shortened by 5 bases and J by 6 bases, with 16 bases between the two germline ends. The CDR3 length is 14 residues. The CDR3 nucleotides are TGTGCCAGCAGCCGCATGCTTCGGTGGGCTGAAGCTTTCTTT. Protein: CASSRMLRWAEAFF. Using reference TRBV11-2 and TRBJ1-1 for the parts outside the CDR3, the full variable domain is EAGVAQSPRYKIIEKRQSVAFWCNPISGHATLYWYQQILGQGPKLLIQFQNNGVVDDSQLPKDRFSAERLKGVDSTLKIQPAKLEDSAVYLCASSRMLRWAEAFFGQGTRLTVV.

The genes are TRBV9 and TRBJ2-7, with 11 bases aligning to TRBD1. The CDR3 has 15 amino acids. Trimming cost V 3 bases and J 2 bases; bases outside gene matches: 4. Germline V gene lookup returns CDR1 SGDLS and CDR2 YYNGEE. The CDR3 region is CASSAGTGGTYEQYF. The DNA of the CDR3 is TGTGCCAGCAGCGCAGGGACAGGGGGTACCTACGAGCAGTACTTC.